Each of the 27 T cell receptor beta chains below was sequenced from the same sample in a study of T cells in Graves' hyperthyroidism and ophthalmopathy. Amplified regions were TCR beta CDR3 sequences from RNA transcripts. Using the HTBI primer set, a first-round RT-PCR was run on the TCR CDR3. TCRdb passed the multiplex PCR reads through MiXCR, listing each CDR3 protein once. The sample yields approximately 600,000 distinct CDR3 sequences, roughly 14% seen once. What was sequenced was blood. These receptors all come from a woman between 40 and 50 years old with Graves' ophthalmopathy.

Regarding this clonotype: This could be a read error, since a much larger clone is one nucleotide away. A read error is likely, as this CDR3 ends without the conserved phenylalanine or tryptophan. This chain joins TRBV28 and TRBJ1-2; TRBD1 agrees at 8 bases. The length of the CDR3 is 15 residues. Germline assignment: CDR1 MDHEN and CDR2 SYDVKM. V shed 7 bases, J shed 6 bases, and the junction held 13 bases outside the gene matches. CDR3 loop: CASIPGGQRYHGYTL. The CDR3, as DNA: TGTGCCAGCATTCCAGGGGGCCAAAGGTATCATGGCTACACCCTC.

This clonotype was observed at least ten times. J is TRBJ2-7 and V is TRBV12-3 or TRBV12-4, with 9 bases that match TRBD1. Germline trimming cut 2 bases from V and 0 bases from J; bases unmatched to any gene: 14. CDR3 length: 19 residues. CDR3 sequence: CASSLTSGQGLSSSYEQYF. As DNA, the CDR3 is TGTGCCAGCAGTTTAACCTCGGGACAGGGCCTATCTAGCTCCTACGAGCAGTACTTC.

This clonotype was observed at least ten times. V gene TRBV10-2 combines with J gene TRBJ1-5; tentative D call: TRBD1 (6 bases). Looked up from germline, CDR1 is WSHSY and CDR2 is SAAADI. The CDR3 contains 15 residues. Trimming shortened V by 6 bases and J by 3 bases, and 15 bases separated the two germline ends. Written as DNA, the CDR3 is TGCGCCAGCAGCGACAGCAGGGGAAACAATCAGCCCCAGCATTTT. Protein product: CASSDSRGNNQPQHF.

This clonotype was counted at least ten times. The J gene is TRBJ1-5, the V gene TRBV6-1, with no clear D. Germline lookup yields CDR1 MNHNS and CDR2 SASEGT. The V end was cut by 7 bases, the J end by 4 bases, with 11 bases between. The CDR3 runs to 13 residues. The CDR3 loop is CASTLLFNQPQHF. Here the CDR3 DNA reads TGTGCCAGCACCCTCCTTTTTAATCAGCCCCAGCATTTT.

This clonotype was recorded many times. The rearrangement uses TRBV12-3 or TRBV12-4 and TRBJ2-5; tentative D call: TRBD2 (6 bases). The CDR3 loop spans 14 amino acids. The ends were cut back, 6 bases at V and 5 bases at J, with 16 bases in the middle. CDR3 in DNA: TGTGCCAGCAGGGCGGGACTGGACGTGGAGACCCAGTACTTC. It encodes CASRAGLDVETQYF.

The CDR3 region has the DNA TGTGCCAGCAGTCCCCTTCCTAGTCTCGCCCAAGAGACCCAGTACTTC. Its protein is CASSPLPSLAQETQYF. The chain links TRBV27 to TRBJ2-5; D not certain. Germline V lookup: CDR1 MNHEY, CDR2 SMNVEV (reference sequence). The CDR3 is 16 amino acids. Trimming removed 5 bases at V and 1 base at J, with 17 bases between.

This clonotype was recorded many times. The chain is built from TRBV6-2 or TRBV6-3 and TRBJ2-5, with D perhaps matching TRBD2 (5 bases). Trimming cost V 2 bases and J 4 bases, with 14 bases left between them. The CDR3 extends over 15 amino acids. Germline CDR1 reads MNHEY; CDR2 reads SVGEGT. The CDR3 loop is CASSYALTRGETQYF. CDR3 nucleotides: TGTGCCAGCAGTTACGCGTTAACTAGAGGAGAGACCCAGTACTTC.

The V call is TRBV6-2 or TRBV6-3, the J call TRBJ1-3, with 7 bases lining up with TRBD1. This CDR3 spans 13 amino acids. The germline V gene encodes CDR1 MNHEY and CDR2 SVGEGT. J was trimmed by 6 bases and V by 2 bases; bases with no gene match: 1. The CDR3 loop is CASSYRGLNTIYF. For the CDR3, the DNA is TGTGCCAGCAGTTACAGGGGGCTAAACACCATATATTTT.

This clonotype was counted many times. The V gene is TRBV7-8, the J gene TRBJ2-5, with 7 nucleotides matching TRBD1. This CDR3 contains 13 residues. CDR1 is SGHVS and CDR2 is FQNEAQ in the germline V gene. J lost 1 base, V lost 5 bases, and 1 base had no gene match. CDR3 DNA: TGTGCCAGCAGCGACAGGGTCCAAGAGACCCAGTACTTC. This codes for CASSDRVQETQYF.

This clonotype was detected ten times or more. The chain links TRBV28 to TRBJ1-1, with D unresolved. Germline lookup yields CDR1 MDHEN and CDR2 SYDVKM. The CDR3 consists of 12 residues. V was pared by 8 bases and J by 4 bases, with 11 bases between. CDR3 nucleotide sequence: TGTGCCAGCCTAGAGGGATTCACTGAAGCTTTCTTT. Translating it yields CASLEGFTEAFF. Supplemented by reference TRBV28 and TRBJ1-1, the full variable domain reads DVKVTQSSRYLVKRTGEKVFLECVQDMDHENMFWYRQDPGLGLRLIYFSYDVKMKEKGDIPEGYSVSREKKERFSLILESASTNQTSMYLCASLEGFTEAFFGQGTRLTVV.

This clonotype was recorded at least ten times. The CDR3 here is CASSVAGDGETQYF. The CDR3 DNA reads as TGTGCCAGCAGCGTAGCTGGGGACGGAGAGACCCAGTACTTC. This sequence joins TRBV9 and TRBJ2-5; D is tentatively TRBD1 or TRBD2 (5 bases each). CDR3 length: 14 residues. Germline V CDR1 and CDR2: SGDLS, YYNGEE. V was cut by 0 bases and J by 4 bases, with 10 bases left in between.

The sample holds many counts of this clonotype. CDR3 region: CASKRQGITEAFF. The CDR3 DNA is TGTGCCAGCAAAAGACAGGGGATAACTGAAGCTTTCTTT. This chain uses TRBV6-1 with TRBJ1-1; the match to TRBD1 covers 8 bases. This CDR3 comprises 13 residues. Trimming at V came to 7 bases and at J to 5 bases, leaving 6 bases not matched to a gene. Germline CDR1 reads MNHNS; CDR2 reads SASEGT.

This chain uses TRBV28 with TRBJ1-5, with D possibly matching TRBD1 (5 bases). V lost 3 bases and J 6 bases, leaving 15 bases between the germline ends. Germline CDR1 MDHEN, CDR2 SYDVKM. The CDR3 covers 15 residues. CDR3 nucleotides: TGTGCCAGCAGTTTCTGGTGGGGGGGGGGTCAGCCCCAGCATTTT. Encoded protein: CASSFWWGGGQPQHF.

This clonotype was observed many times. V gene TRBV28 combines with J gene TRBJ1-5; the D gene is possibly TRBD1 (6 bases). Between the trimmed V and J ends, which lost 4 bases and 6 bases, there was a span of 10 bases. CDR3 length equals 13 residues. Germline V gives CDR1 MDHEN, CDR2 SYDVKM. CDR3 DNA sequence: TGTGCCAGCAGTTCGACAGGAAGTCAGCCCCAGCATTTT. It specifies CASSSTGSQPQHF.

CDR3 nucleotides: TGTGCCTGGAGTCGCGGAAACCCCTACGAGCAGTACTTC. This codes for CAWSRGNPYEQYF. J is TRBJ2-7 and V is TRBV30; D is ambiguous. Germline lookup yields CDR1 GTSNPN and CDR2 SVGIG (reference sequence). This CDR3 is built from 13 residues. Trimming cost V 2 bases and J 2 bases, with 10 bases left between them.

This clonotype was observed many times. This sequence joins TRBV12-3 or TRBV12-4 and TRBJ2-5; D may be TRBD1 (5 bases). Trimming removed 4 bases at V and 3 bases at J, with 15 bases between. The CDR3 is 15 amino acids. DNA for the CDR3: TGTGCCAGCAGTTGGACAAAGACCTCCAAAGAGACCCAGTACTTC. Translating it yields CASSWTKTSKETQYF.

The table lists this clonotype with many counts. V is TRBV28 and J is TRBJ2-7, with 7 bases identical to TRBD1. This CDR3 contains 14 residues. V was pared by 6 bases and J by 4 bases, with 9 bases of the junction left unmatched. Germline V gene lookup returns CDR1 MDHEN and CDR2 SYDVKM. The CDR3 sequence: CASSPGTDPYEQYF. CDR3 coding DNA: TGTGCCAGCAGCCCTGGGACAGACCCTTACGAGCAGTACTTC.

This clonotype was seen at least ten times. The rearrangement uses TRBV28 and TRBJ2-7, with D possibly matching TRBD1 (5 bases). V was clipped by 7 bases and J by 4 bases, with 17 bases between them. Germline CDR1 and CDR2: MDHEN and SYDVKM. The CDR3 totals 14 residues. The CDR3 DNA sequence: TGTGCCAGCACCGCAGACAGTGGGAAATACGAGCAGTACTTC. The encoded protein is CASTADSGKYEQYF.

The chain employs TRBV4-3 and TRBJ2-7; no firm D call. V dropped 0 bases and J dropped 7 bases, with 22 bases sitting between them. This CDR3 is built from 17 residues. Germline V lookup: CDR1 LGHNA, CDR2 YSLEER. CDR3 residues: CASSQDLTAAPQQEQYF. CDR3 coding DNA: TGCGCCAGCAGCCAAGATTTAACGGCGGCTCCCCAGCAGGAGCAGTACTTC.

Only a few counts were recorded for this clonotype. Here the CDR3 DNA reads TGCGCCAGCAGCATAGACTCCTACGAGCAGTACTTC. This translates into CASSIDSYEQYF. The chain joins TRBV5-1 to TRBJ2-7; unclear D gene. V lost 4 bases, J lost 0 bases, and 5 bases lay in between. Germline CDR1 and CDR2: SGHRS and YFSETQ. The CDR3 length is 12 residues. The entire variable domain, with the rest obtained from reference TRBV5-1 and TRBJ2-7, is as follows: KAGVTQTPRYLIKTRGQQVTLSCSPISGHRSVSWYQQTPGQGLQFLFEYFSETQRNKGNFPGRFSGRQFSNSRSEMNVSTLELGDSALYLCASSIDSYEQYFGPGTRLTVT.

This clonotype was seen only a few times. This rearrangement joins TRBV11-1 to TRBJ2-7; possible D gene TRBD2, 7 bases. The CDR3 runs to 16 residues. Per germline, CDR1 SGHAT and CDR2 FQDESV (reference sequence). V was pared by 5 bases and J by 4 bases, with 21 bases between. As DNA, the CDR3 is TGTGCCAGCAGCACCCAAACGGGGAGGGGGATATACGAGCAGTACTTC. This gives the protein CASSTQTGRGIYEQYF.

This clonotype was seen ten or more times. V and J are TRBV29-1 and TRBJ2-5; possibly TRBD1 for D (6 bases). The germline V gene encodes CDR1 SQVTM and CDR2 ANQGSEA. Trimming left V 6 bases short and J 2 bases short, with 13 bases between. The CDR3 contains 13 residues. The CDR3 here is CSVSGQRQETQYF. In DNA form, the CDR3 reads TGCAGCGTATCAGGACAGAGACAAGAGACCCAGTACTTC.

This clonotype was detected many times. The genes are TRBV28 and TRBJ2-7; D possibly matches TRBD1 or TRBD2 (5 bases each). V lost 3 bases and J lost 4, with 19 bases in between. Per the germline V gene, CDR1 is MDHEN and CDR2 is SYDVKM. This CDR3 comprises 16 residues. The CDR3 loop is CASSFLGPGLGYEQYF. The CDR3 DNA sequence: TGTGCCAGCAGTTTTTTGGGACCCGGTCTAGGGTACGAGCAGTACTTC.

This clonotype has just a few counts. The V gene is TRBV11-3, the J gene TRBJ1-2, with D possibly being TRBD1 (6 bases). V was cut by 3 bases and J by 8 bases, with 13 bases left in between. Germline CDR1 reads SGHNT; CDR2 reads YENEEA. The CDR3 contains 13 residues. CDR3: CASSLGDTGGYTF. In DNA form, the CDR3 reads TGTGCCAGCAGCTTGGGGGACACGGGGGGCTACACCTTC.

This clonotype was recorded at least ten times. The chain links TRBV15 to TRBJ1-5, with 7 positions matching TRBD1. Trimming cost V 4 bases and J 7 bases; bases outside gene matches: 7. Germline V CDR1 and CDR2: LNHNV, YYDKDF (reference sequence). The length of the CDR3 is 14 residues. CDR3 loop: CATSTTGSRQPQHF. CDR3 coding DNA: TGTGCCACCAGCACGACAGGGTCGCGCCAGCCCCAGCATTTT. Drawing the rest from reference TRBV15 and TRBJ1-5, the complete variable domain is DAMVIQNPRYQVTQFGKPVTLSCSQTLNHNVMYWYQQKSSQAPKLLFHYYDKDFNNEADTPDNFQSRRPNTSFCFLDIRSPGLGDTAMYLCATSTTGSRQPQHFGDGTRLSIL.

As DNA, the CDR3 is TGTGCCAGCAGTTTCGCACAGGAAAGCACTGAAGCTTTCTTT. It yields the protein CASSFAQESTEAFF. V usage is TRBV27 and J usage is TRBJ1-1, with D perhaps TRBD1 (5 bases). This CDR3 has 14 residues. The germline CDR1 and CDR2 sequences are MNHEY and SMNVEV (reference sequence). V was cut by 3 bases and J by 4 bases, with 12 bases left in between.

This clonotype has at least ten counts. The chain links TRBV19 to TRBJ1-2, with D possibly being TRBD1 (6 bases). Germline V gene sequence: CDR1 LNHDA, CDR2 SQIVND (reference sequence). The germline V and J ends were trimmed by 5 bases and 6 bases, with 22 bases remaining between them. The CDR3 length is 16 residues. The CDR3, as DNA: TGTGCCAGTAGTCCCCCAACAGGGTACCTCATTCATGGCTACACCTTC. Translated, it gives CASSPPTGYLIHGYTF.